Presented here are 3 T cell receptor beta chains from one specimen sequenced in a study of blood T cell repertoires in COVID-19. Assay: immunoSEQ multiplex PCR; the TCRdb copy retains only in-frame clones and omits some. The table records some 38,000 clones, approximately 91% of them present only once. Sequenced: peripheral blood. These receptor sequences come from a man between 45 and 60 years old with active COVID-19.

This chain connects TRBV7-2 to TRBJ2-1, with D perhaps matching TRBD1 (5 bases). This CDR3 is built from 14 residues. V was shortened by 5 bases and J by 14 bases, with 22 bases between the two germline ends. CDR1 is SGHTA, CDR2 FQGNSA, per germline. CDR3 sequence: CASSRTDNSIGEFF. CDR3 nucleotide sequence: TGTGCCAGCAGCCGCACGGATAACAGTATAGGGGAGTTCTTC. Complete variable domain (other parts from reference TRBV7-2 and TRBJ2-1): GAGVSQSPSNKVTEKGKDVELRCDPISGHTALYWYRQSLGQGLEFLIYFQGNSAPDKSGLPSDRFSAERTGGSVSTLTIQRTQQEDSAVYLCASSRTDNSIGEFFGPGTRLTVL.

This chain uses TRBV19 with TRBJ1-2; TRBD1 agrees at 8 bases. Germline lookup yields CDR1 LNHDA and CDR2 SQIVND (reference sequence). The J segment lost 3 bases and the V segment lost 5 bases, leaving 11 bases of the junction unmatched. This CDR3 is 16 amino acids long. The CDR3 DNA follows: TGTGCCAGTAGTTCACGGACAGGGACCTTTCACTATGGCTACACCTTC. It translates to CASSSRTGTFHYGYTF.

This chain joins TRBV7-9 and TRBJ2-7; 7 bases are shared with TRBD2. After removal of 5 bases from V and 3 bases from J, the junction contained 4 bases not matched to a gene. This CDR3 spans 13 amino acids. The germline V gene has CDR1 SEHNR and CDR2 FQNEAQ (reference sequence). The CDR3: CASSPGTIYEQYF. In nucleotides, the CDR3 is TGTGCCAGCAGCCCCGGGACTATCTACGAGCAGTACTTC. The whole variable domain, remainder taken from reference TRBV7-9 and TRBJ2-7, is DTGVSQNPRHKITKRGQNVTFRCDPISEHNRLYWYRQTLGQGPEFLTYFQNEAQLEKSRLLSDRFSAERPKGSFSTLEIQRTEQGDSAMYLCASSPGTIYEQYFGPGTRLTVT.